The 20 T cell receptor beta chains below were found in one sample sequenced in a study of blood T cell repertoires in COVID-19. Data came from immunoSEQ multiplex PCR; TCRdb stores just in-frame clones and leaves some out. The repertoire has some 150,000 clones, 75% to 80% of them found once; the top ten carry 14%. The sample taken for sequencing was peripheral blood. The receptors were gathered from a woman older than 75 with acute or convalescent COVID-19.

The chain couples TRBV7-8 to TRBJ1-5, with a possible D match to TRBD1 (6 bases). Trimming removed 1 base from V and 6 bases from J, with 13 bases in between. CDR3 size: 15 residues. CDR1 is SGHVS and CDR2 is FQNEAQ in the germline V gene. In nucleotides, the CDR3 is TGTGCCAGCAGCTTAGGCACAGGGTCCCTTCAGCCCCAGCATTTT. Residues: CASSLGTGSLQPQHF.

This clone was picked up a small number of times. The chain recombines TRBV4-2 with TRBJ1-4, with TRBD1 identical over 7 bases. From germline, CDR1 is LGHNA and CDR2 YNFKEQ. The V segment lost 3 bases and the J segment 6 bases; nucleotides outside the gene matches: 1. CDR3 length equals 13 residues. The CDR3 bases are TGTGCCAGCAGCCAGGGGACAGATGAAAAACTGTTTTTT. It is translated as CASSQGTDEKLFF.

The J gene is TRBJ1-3, the V gene TRBV6-5; D perhaps matches TRBD1 (5 bases). This CDR3 has 16 amino acids. Germline CDR1 is MNHEY and CDR2 is SVGAGI. Trimming took off 2 bases at V and 2 bases at J, with 13 bases between the two ends. The CDR3 protein is CASSYAQGTPGNTIYF. The CDR3 DNA reads TGTGCCAGCAGTTACGCCCAGGGAACCCCTGGAAACACCATATATTTT.

The gene calls are TRBV6-5 and TRBJ1-3; no firm D call. The V end lost 3 bases, the J end lost 5 bases, and 14 bases lay between the germline ends. CDR1 MNHEY and CDR2 SVGAGI come from the germline V gene. This CDR3 comprises 15 residues. The CDR3 protein is CASSYGQSLRNTIYF. The CDR3 DNA follows: TGTGCCAGCAGTTATGGGCAGTCTTTACGAAACACCATATATTTT.

The chain is built from TRBV28 and TRBJ2-3; D not resolved. V lost 10 bases and J 4 bases, leaving 15 bases between the germline ends. The germline V gene encodes CDR1 MDHEN and CDR2 SYDVKM. The CDR3 loop spans 13 amino acids. In DNA form, the CDR3 reads TGTGCCACCCTTCTTTCCGGTGCAGATACGCAGTATTTT. Its protein is CATLLSGADTQYF.

This rearrangement joins TRBV29-1 to TRBJ2-3, with D possibly matching TRBD1 (6 bases). The V end lost 3 bases, the J end lost 0 bases, and 19 bases lay between the germline ends. CDR1 is SQVTM and CDR2 is ANQGSEA in the germline V gene. This CDR3 is built from 17 residues. The CDR3 sequence is CSVDDSGDRTSTDTQYF. The CDR3 DNA reads TGCAGCGTTGATGACTCCGGAGACAGGACTAGCACAGATACGCAGTATTTT.

This clone was seen a few times. This chain joins TRBV19 and TRBJ1-2; 7 bases match TRBD1. CDR1 and CDR2 (germline): LNHDA, SQIVND (reference sequence). With 1 base clipped from V and 0 bases from J, the junction kept 2 bases outside the gene matches. The CDR3 contains 15 residues. The CDR3 DNA reads TGTGCCAGTAGTATAGCCGGGACAGCTAACTATGGCTACACCTTC. Translating gives CASSIAGTANYGYTF. The full variable domain, rest sourced from reference TRBV19 and TRBJ1-2, is DGGITQSPKYLFRKEGQNVTLSCEQNLNHDAMYWYRQDPGQGLRLIYYSQIVNDFQKGDIAEGYSVSREKKESFPLTVTSAQKNPTAFYLCASSIAGTANYGYTFGSGTRLTVV.

The chain is built from TRBV5-5 and TRBJ1-2; D possibly corresponds to TRBD1 (6 bases). The CDR3 covers 14 residues. The germline gives CDR1 SGHKS, CDR2 YYEKEE (reference sequence). The V end lost 5 bases, the J end lost 2 bases, and 13 bases lay between the germline ends. CDR3 loop: CASRLNQGNYGYTF. The CDR3 DNA is TGTGCCAGCAGACTGAATCAGGGGAACTATGGCTACACCTTC.

The chain combines TRBV3-1 (or the pseudogene TRBV3-2) with TRBJ2-3; D is possibly TRBD1 (5 bases). The V end was cut by 2 bases, the J end by 1 base, with 10 bases between. Germline assignment: CDR1 LGHDT and CDR2 YNNKEL (reference sequence). The CDR3 has 15 amino acids. The CDR3 sequence is CASSQNQGGTDTQYF. CDR3 in DNA: TGTGCCAGCAGCCAAAACCAGGGTGGCACAGATACGCAGTATTTT.

Only a few counts were recorded for this clone. J is TRBJ2-3 and V is TRBV19; D perhaps matches TRBD1 (5 bases). The CDR3 extends over 11 amino acids. CDR1 and CDR2 (germline): LNHDA, SQIVND (reference sequence). Trimming removed 10 bases from V and 3 bases from J, with 8 bases in between. Here the CDR3 reads CATRGTDTQYF. The DNA for the CDR3 is TGTGCCACAAGGGGAACAGATACGCAGTATTTT.

This clone was observed at least ten times. This chain links TRBV4-1 with TRBJ2-5; 10 bases match TRBD1. Germline assignment: CDR1 MGHRA and CDR2 YSYEKL. This CDR3 is built from 15 residues. The V and J ends lost 5 bases and 5 bases, in that order; junction bases with no gene match: 8. Written as DNA, the CDR3 is TGCGCCAGCAGCGATAGACAGGGGGCTGATGAGACCCAGTACTTC. Translating it yields CASSDRQGADETQYF.

This clone has more than one count but fewer than ten. The chain couples TRBV6-1 to TRBJ1-5, with 9 bases lining up with TRBD1. Unmatched junction bases numbered 3, after V lost 1 base and J lost 5 bases. Germline V lookup: CDR1 MNHNS, CDR2 SASEGT. The length of the CDR3 is 15 residues. CDR3 region: CASSEGQGGDQPQHF. Here the CDR3 DNA reads TGTGCCAGCAGTGAAGGACAGGGGGGGGATCAGCCCCAGCATTTT.

The chain joins TRBV6-5 to TRBJ1-3, with D uncertain. The CDR3 is 13 amino acids. The V gene's germline CDR1 is MNHEY and CDR2 SVGAGI. Trimming removed 6 bases from V and 1 base from J, with 7 bases in between. The CDR3 bases are TGTGCCAGCAGCCCCCAGTCTGGAAACACCATATATTTT. Translated: CASSPQSGNTIYF.

This clone has just a few counts. J is TRBJ2-5 and V is TRBV3-1 (or the pseudogene TRBV3-2); perhaps TRBD1 as D (6 bases). Trimming took 3 bases from V and 5 from J, leaving 22 bases between them. Germline V lookup: CDR1 LGHDT, CDR2 YNNKEL (reference sequence). The CDR3 length is 17 residues. CDR3 sequence reads: CASSHPPLGSRGETQYF. The CDR3 DNA reads TGTGCCAGCAGCCACCCTCCCCTTGGCTCTAGGGGGGAGACCCAGTACTTC.

The rearrangement joins TRBV14 to TRBJ2-7; D is possibly TRBD1 (5 bases). This CDR3 comprises 14 residues. Trimming took 2 bases from V and 1 from J, leaving 9 bases between them. Germline V CDR1 and CDR2: SGHDN, FVKESK. Here the CDR3 reads CASSQNRNSYEQYF. DNA of the CDR3: TGTGCCAGCAGCCAAAACAGGAATTCCTACGAGCAGTACTTC.

The chain joins TRBV3-1 (or the pseudogene TRBV3-2) to TRBJ1-4; weak D call: TRBD1 (6 bases). From germline, CDR1 is LGHDT and CDR2 YNNKEL (reference sequence). V was shortened by 2 bases and J by 7 bases, with 14 bases between the two germline ends. The CDR3 has 15 amino acids. The CDR3 coding sequence is TGTGCCAGCAGCCAATCAGGGGCCGTGGGTGAAAAACTGTTTTTT. This sequence encodes CASSQSGAVGEKLFF.

This clone occurred once. V usage is TRBV12-5 and J usage is TRBJ2-5; 10 bases agree with TRBD2. The CDR3 consists of 14 residues. CDR1 and CDR2 from the germline V gene are LGHNT and FRNRAP. Trimming took 0 bases from V and 7 from J; bases not matched to a gene: 2. CDR3 bases: TGTGCTAGTGGTTTGGTTCAGCGGGGGGGGACCCAGTACTTC. Amino acids: CASGLVQRGGTQYF. The variable domain in full, completed from reference TRBV12-5 and TRBJ2-5, reads DARVTQTPRHKVTEMGQEVTMRCQPILGHNTVFWYRQTMMQGLELLAYFRNRAPLDDSGMPKDRFSAEMPDATLATLKIQPSEPRDSAVYFCASGLVQRGGTQYFGPGTRLLVL.

The chain carries TRBV7-9 and TRBJ1-1, with D unresolved. Germline CDR1 reads SEHNR; CDR2 reads FQNEAQ (reference sequence). V lost 4 bases to trimming and J lost 1 base, with 16 bases between them. The CDR3 is 16 residues long. This CDR3 reads CASSSEAILANTEAFF. In DNA form, the CDR3 reads TGTGCCAGCAGCTCTGAAGCTATCCTCGCGAACACTGAAGCTTTCTTT.

To note about this clone: This sample includes further DNA sequences coding for the same CDR3. The chain uses TRBV10-1 and TRBJ1-1; no clear D. The CDR3 length is 13 residues. Trimming removed 2 bases from V and 1 base from J, with 5 bases in between. Germline values: CDR1 WNHNN, CDR2 SYGVQD (reference sequence). The CDR3 reads CASSEGRNTEAFF. Written as DNA, the CDR3 is TGCGCCAGCAGTGAGGGCAGGAACACTGAAGCTTTCTTT.

The genes are TRBV19 and TRBJ2-2, with 15 bases identical to TRBD2. The junction had 5 bases not matched to a gene; V was cut back by 8 bases and J by 1 base. CDR1 and CDR2 from the germline V gene are LNHDA and SQIVND (reference sequence). The CDR3 is 17 residues long. The CDR3 is CASGGLAGGGNTGELFF. Here the CDR3 DNA reads TGTGCCAGTGGGGGACTAGCGGGAGGCGGGAACACCGGGGAGCTGTTTTTT.